This T cell receptor (beta chain) was profiled in a study of shared clonotypes between healthy human individuals. The assay was immunoSEQ multiplex PCR, and TCRdb's table has in-frame clones only and misses some. This sample carries 800,000 to 1,200,000 clones, approximately 78% of them seen once, and the ten largest clones take approximately 0.56%. This CDR3 is built from 12 residues. Trimming stripped 2 bases from V and 5 bases from J, with 8 bases between. Germline V CDR1 and CDR2: GTSNPN, SVGIG (reference sequence). This clone has just a few counts. Sequencing input: memory CD4+ T cells from PBMCs. Subset given: CD45RA-negative fraction. The chain has TRBV30 and TRBJ2-3; possible D gene TRBD1, 5 bases. The sequence came from a man between 18 and 29 years old in good health. Some clones in this sample may be carry-over from other donors' samples. The CDR3: CAWSQGRDTQYF. The CDR3 nucleotides read TGTGCCTGGAGTCAGGGCCGAGATACGCAGTATTTT. The entire variable domain, with the rest obtained from reference TRBV30 and TRBJ2-3, is as follows: SQTIHQWPATLVQPVGSPLSLECTVEGTSNPNLYWYRQAAGRGLQLLFYSVGIGQISSEVPQNLSASRPQDRQFILSSKKLLLSDSGFYLCAWSQGRDTQYFGPGTRLTVL.